This entry concerns a single T cell receptor beta chain. The antigen remains undetermined. This specimen comes from a study of cytomegalovirus exposure and HLA in healthy donors. Study-level information: Within the Caucasian-associated ancestry cluster were around 81% of the approximately 400 genotyped donors. Points from the study as a whole: Later on, analysis showed that most CMV-associated TCR beta chains appeared to be HLA-restricted. In vitro, a few CMV-associated chains proved specific for CMV antigens. According to the study, around 160 TCR beta chains were cytomegalovirus-associated.

The PCR ran on 60 Vbeta and 13 Jbeta primers. Sequencing was performed with immunoSEQ multiplex PCR; in TCRdb, only in-frame clones are kept and a portion is missing. The repertoire holds roughly 98,000 clones, with approximately 75% as singletons. The CDR3 has 13 residues. Germline CDR1 and CDR2: MNHEY and SVGAGI. V lost 6 bases, J lost 2 bases, and 11 bases lay in between. Sequenced: PBMCs. This rearrangement joins TRBV6-5 to TRBJ2-7, with TRBD2 as a possible D gene (6 bases). This clonotype was obtained from a woman aged 70-85 years in good health and CMV-seropositive. CDR3 amino acids: CASRVAAAYEQYF. In DNA form, the CDR3 reads TGTGCCAGCAGGGTAGCGGCCGCCTACGAGCAGTACTTC.